Listed below are T cell receptor beta chains from one sample, sequenced in a study of shared clonotypes between healthy human individuals. The data were produced by immunoSEQ multiplex PCR, yet TCRdb's version contains in-frame clones alone and is incomplete. The data show roughly 1.5 million clones, around 98% seen once. The material sequenced was naive CD4+ T cells sorted from blood. The origin of the receptors is a young man in good health. CDR3s include the opening cysteine and the closing phenylalanine or tryptophan. A D gene is named only where the DNA matches it firmly. Clone size is stated in some rows and not others, as once, few, many or a class when expanded.

V gene	J gene	clone size	D gene	CDR3 DNA	CDR3 protein
TRBV30	TRBJ1-4	-	-	TGTGCCTGGGGAACAGGTGCAGGTGAAAAACTGTTTTTT	CAWGTGAGEKLFF
TRBV15	TRBJ2-7	-	TRBD2	TGTGCCACCAGCAGGGGACCCAGCGGGATCTCACGGGAGCAGTACTTC	CATSRGPSGISREQYF
TRBV5-1	TRBJ2-2	once	-	TGCGCCAGCACCCCCACCCCCGGGGAGCTGTTTTTT	CASTPTPGELFF
TRBV2	TRBJ2-5	-	-	TGTGCCAGCAGGAGGGTGGAGGAGACCCAGTACTTC	CASRRVEETQYF
TRBV2	TRBJ1-2	-	-	TGTGCCAGCAGTGAAGACCGAGCTAACTATGGCTACACCTTC	CASSEDRANYGYTF
TRBV9	TRBJ1-2	-	-	TGTGCCAGCAGCGTAGGTGGCTATGGCTACACCTTC	CASSVGGYGYTF
TRBV7-9	TRBJ1-1	-	TRBD1	TGTGCCAGCAGCTGGGGACAGGGCCTTCTCACTGAAGCTTTCTTT	CASSWGQGLLTEAFF
TRBV2	TRBJ2-5	-	TRBD2	TGTGCCAGCACTTTCAGCGGGAGAAACCAAGAGACCCAGTACTTC	CASTFSGRNQETQYF
TRBV27	TRBJ1-1	-	-	TGTGCCAGCAGTTTATCAGCCCCTCATTCAAACTGGGCTGGGGGGGCTTTCTTT	CASSLSAPHSNWAGGAFF
TRBV28	TRBJ2-2	-	-	TGTGCCAGCAGTCTGGGAACCACCGGGGGGCTGTTTTTT	CASSLGTTGGLFF
TRBV6-1	TRBJ2-1	-	TRBD2	TGTGCCAGCAAGGGGTTAGCGGGAGTTGGTAATGAGCAGTTCTTC	CASKGLAGVGNEQFF
TRBV5-5	TRBJ2-1	once	-	TGTGCCAGCAGCTTGGAAGGGCTCTCCTACAATGAGCAGTTCTTC	CASSLEGLSYNEQFF
TRBV27	TRBJ1-2	once	TRBD1	TGTGCCAGCAGTGTTGGGACAGCACACTATGGCTACACCTTC	CASSVGTAHYGYTF
TRBV5-4	TRBJ2-7	-	TRBD1	TGTGCCAGCAGGCCATATGGACAGGTTCACGAGCAGTACTTC	CASRPYGQVHEQYF
TRBV28	TRBJ2-1	-	TRBD1	TGTGCCAGCAGTACGGGACAGGGATACAATGAGCAGTTCTTC	CASSTGQGYNEQFF
TRBV4-1	TRBJ2-7	-	TRBD2	TGCGCCAGCAGCCCGGTATATAGCGGGAGGGCCTACGAGCAGTACTTC	CASSPVYSGRAYEQYF
TRBV9	TRBJ2-1	-	-	TGTGCCAGCGAAAGAGGGGATATGGGTGAGCAGTTCTTC	CASERGDMGEQFF
TRBV7-9	TRBJ2-1	-	TRBD1	TGTGCCAGCAGCCAACAGGGGGCGTACGACAATGAGCAGTTCTTC	CASSQQGAYDNEQFF
TRBV25-1	TRBJ2-7	-	TRBD1	TGTGCCAGCAGTGCCTTTTCCGGGACAGGCTCCTACGAGCAGTACTTC	CASSAFSGTGSYEQYF
TRBV18	TRBJ2-2	-	-	TGTGCCAGCTCACCACTATCGGCGGCCGGGGAGCTGTTTTTT	CASSPLSAAGELFF
TRBV5-4	TRBJ2-2	-	-	TGTGCCAGCAGCTTCGGCCAGAACACCGGGGAGCTGTTTTTT	CASSFGQNTGELFF
TRBV20-1	TRBJ2-1	-	-	TGCAGTGCTAGGCGCAATGAGCAGTTCTTC	CSARRNEQFF
TRBV10-2	TRBJ1-2	-	-	TGCGCCAGCAGTGGATGGAGGGAGGCGGGGGGCTACACCTTC	CASSGWREAGGYTF
TRBV6-6	TRBJ2-5	-	-	TGTGCCAGCAGGCCTCGAGGGTCCCGGGAGACCCAGTACTTC	CASRPRGSRETQYF
TRBV15	TRBJ2-2	-	-	TGTGCCACCAGCAGAGATCCGACCGGGGAGCTGTTTTTT	CATSRDPTGELFF
TRBV20-1	TRBJ2-7	-	-	TGCAGTGCAGAGGTAGTCTACGAGCAGTACTTC	CSAEVVYEQYF
TRBV5-6	TRBJ2-1	-	TRBD2	TGTGCCAGCAGCGAGGGACTAGCGGGAGATGGTGAGCAGTTCTTC	CASSEGLAGDGEQFF
TRBV10-3	TRBJ2-7	-	-	TGTGCCATCAGTCCTCAGACGAGCGAGCAGTACTTC	CAISPQTSEQYF